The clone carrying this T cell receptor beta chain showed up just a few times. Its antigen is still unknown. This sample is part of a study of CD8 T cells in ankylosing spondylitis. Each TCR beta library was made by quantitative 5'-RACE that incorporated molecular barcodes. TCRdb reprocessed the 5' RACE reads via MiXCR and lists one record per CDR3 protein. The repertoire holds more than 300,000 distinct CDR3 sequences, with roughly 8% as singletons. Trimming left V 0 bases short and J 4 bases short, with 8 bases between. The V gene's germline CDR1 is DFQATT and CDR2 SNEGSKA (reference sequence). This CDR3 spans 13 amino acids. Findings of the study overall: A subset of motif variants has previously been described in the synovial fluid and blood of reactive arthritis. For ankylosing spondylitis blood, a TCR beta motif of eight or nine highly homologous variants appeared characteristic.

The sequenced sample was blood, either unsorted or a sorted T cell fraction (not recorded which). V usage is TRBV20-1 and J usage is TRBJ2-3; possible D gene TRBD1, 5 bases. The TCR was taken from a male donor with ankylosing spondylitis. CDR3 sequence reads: CSAREQGPDTQYF. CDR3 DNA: TGCAGTGCTAGAGAGCAGGGCCCAGATACGCAGTATTTT.